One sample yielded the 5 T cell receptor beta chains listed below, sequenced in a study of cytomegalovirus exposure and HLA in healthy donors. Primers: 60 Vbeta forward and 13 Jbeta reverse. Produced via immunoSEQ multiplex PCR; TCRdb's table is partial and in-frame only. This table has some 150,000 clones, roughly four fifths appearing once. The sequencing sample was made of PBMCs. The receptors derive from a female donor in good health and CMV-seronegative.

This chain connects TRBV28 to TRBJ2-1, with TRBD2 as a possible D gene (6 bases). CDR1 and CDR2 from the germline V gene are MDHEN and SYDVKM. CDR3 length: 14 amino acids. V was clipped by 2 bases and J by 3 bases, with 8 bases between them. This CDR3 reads CASSLRGNYNEQFF. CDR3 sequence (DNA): TGTGCCAGCAGTTTACGGGGGAACTACAATGAGCAGTTCTTC. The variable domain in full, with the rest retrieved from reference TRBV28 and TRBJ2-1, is DVKVTQSSRYLVKRTGEKVFLECVQDMDHENMFWYRQDPGLGLRLIYFSYDVKMKEKGDIPEGYSVSREKKERFSLILESASTNQTSMYLCASSLRGNYNEQFFGPGTRLTVL.

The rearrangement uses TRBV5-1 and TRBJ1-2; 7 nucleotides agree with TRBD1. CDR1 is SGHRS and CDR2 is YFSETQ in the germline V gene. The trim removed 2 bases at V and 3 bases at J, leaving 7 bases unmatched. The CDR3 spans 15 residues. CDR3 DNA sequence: TGCGCCAGCAGCTTACTGACAGGGAGCGACTATGGCTACACCTTC. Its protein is CASSLLTGSDYGYTF.

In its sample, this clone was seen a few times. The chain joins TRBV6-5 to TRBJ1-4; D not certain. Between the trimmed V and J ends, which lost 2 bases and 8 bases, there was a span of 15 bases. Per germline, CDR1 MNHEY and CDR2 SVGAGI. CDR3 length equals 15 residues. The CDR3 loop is CASSYRRPTGEKLFF. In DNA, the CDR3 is TGTGCCAGCAGTTACAGACGTCCGACGGGGGAAAAACTGTTTTTT.

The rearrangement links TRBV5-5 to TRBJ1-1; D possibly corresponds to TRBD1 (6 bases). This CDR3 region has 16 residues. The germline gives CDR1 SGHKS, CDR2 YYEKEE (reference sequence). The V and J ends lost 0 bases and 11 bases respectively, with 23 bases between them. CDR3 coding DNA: TGTGCCAGCAGCTTGGCCCTAGTTCCGGGGGGCGGAAGGGCTTTCTTT. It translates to CASSLALVPGGGRAFF. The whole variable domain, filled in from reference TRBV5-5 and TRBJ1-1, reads DAGVTQSPTHLIKTRGQQVTLRCSPISGHKSVSWYQQVLGQGPQFIFQYYEKEERGRGNFPDRFSARQFPNYSSELNVNALLLGDSALYLCASSLALVPGGGRAFFGQGTRLTVV.

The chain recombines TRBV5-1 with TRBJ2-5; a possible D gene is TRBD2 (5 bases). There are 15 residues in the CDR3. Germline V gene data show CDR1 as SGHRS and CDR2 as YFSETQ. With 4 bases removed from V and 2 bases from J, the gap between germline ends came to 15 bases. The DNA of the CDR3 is TGCGCCAGCAGCGAACTCGGACTGGCTCAAGAGACCCAGTACTTC. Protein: CASSELGLAQETQYF. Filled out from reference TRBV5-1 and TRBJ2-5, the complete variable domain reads KAGVTQTPRYLIKTRGQQVTLSCSPISGHRSVSWYQQTPGQGLQFLFEYFSETQRNKGNFPGRFSGRQFSNSRSEMNVSTLELGDSALYLCASSELGLAQETQYFGPGTRLLVL.